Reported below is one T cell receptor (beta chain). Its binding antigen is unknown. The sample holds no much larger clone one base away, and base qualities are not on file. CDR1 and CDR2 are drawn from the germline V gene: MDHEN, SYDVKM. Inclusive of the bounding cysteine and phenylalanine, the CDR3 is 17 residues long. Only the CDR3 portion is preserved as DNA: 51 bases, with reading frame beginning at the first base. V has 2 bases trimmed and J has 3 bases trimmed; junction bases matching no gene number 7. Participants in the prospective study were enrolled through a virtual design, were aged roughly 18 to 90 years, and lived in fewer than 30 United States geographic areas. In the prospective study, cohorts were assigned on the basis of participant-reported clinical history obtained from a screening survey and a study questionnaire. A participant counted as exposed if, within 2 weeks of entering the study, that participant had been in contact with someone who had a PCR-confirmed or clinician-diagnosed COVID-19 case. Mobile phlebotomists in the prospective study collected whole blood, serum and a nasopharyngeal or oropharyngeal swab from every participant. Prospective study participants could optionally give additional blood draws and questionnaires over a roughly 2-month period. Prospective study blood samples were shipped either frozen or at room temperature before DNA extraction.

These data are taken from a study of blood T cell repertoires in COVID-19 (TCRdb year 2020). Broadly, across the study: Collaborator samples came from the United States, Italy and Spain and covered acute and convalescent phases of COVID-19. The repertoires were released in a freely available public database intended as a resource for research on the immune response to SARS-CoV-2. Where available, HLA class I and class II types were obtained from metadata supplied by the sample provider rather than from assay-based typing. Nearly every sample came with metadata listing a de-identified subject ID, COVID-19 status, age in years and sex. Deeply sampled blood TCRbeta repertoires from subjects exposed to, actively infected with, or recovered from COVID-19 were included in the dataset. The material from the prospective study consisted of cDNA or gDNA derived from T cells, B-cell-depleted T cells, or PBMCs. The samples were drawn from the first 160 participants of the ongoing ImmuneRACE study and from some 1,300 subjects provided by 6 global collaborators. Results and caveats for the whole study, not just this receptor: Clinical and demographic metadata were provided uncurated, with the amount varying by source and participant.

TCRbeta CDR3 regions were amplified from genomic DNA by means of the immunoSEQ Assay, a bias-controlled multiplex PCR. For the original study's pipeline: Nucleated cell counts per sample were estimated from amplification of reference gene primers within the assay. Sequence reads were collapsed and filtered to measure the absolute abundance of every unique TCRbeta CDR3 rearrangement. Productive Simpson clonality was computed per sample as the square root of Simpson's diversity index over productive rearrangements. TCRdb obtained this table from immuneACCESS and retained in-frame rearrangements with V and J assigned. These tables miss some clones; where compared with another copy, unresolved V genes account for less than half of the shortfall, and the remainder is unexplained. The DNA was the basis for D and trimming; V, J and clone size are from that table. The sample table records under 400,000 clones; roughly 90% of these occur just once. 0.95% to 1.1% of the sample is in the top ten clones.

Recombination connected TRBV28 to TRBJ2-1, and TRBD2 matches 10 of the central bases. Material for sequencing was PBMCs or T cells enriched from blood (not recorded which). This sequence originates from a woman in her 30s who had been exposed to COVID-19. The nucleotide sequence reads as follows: TGTGCCAGCAGTTTAAGTGACAGCGGGGGGGTCTACAATGAGCAGTTCTTC. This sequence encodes CASSLSDSGGVYNEQFF. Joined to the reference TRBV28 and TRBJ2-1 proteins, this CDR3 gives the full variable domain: DVKVTQSSRYLVKRTGEKVFLECVQDMDHENMFWYRQDPGLGLRLIYFSYDVKMKEKGDIPEGYSVSREKKERFSLILESASTNQTSMYLCASSLSDSGGVYNEQFFGPGTRLTVL.